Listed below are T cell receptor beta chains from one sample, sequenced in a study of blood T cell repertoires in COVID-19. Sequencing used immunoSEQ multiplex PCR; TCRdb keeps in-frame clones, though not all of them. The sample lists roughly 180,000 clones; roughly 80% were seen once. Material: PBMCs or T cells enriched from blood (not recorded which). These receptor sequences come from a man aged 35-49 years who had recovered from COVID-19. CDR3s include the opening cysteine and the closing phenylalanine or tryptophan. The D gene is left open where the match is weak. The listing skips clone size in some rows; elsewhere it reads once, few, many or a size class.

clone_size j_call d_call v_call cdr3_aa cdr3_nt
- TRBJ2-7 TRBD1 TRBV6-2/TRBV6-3 CASSGRTGNRGYGEQYF TGTGCCAGCAGTGGCCGGACAGGGAATAGGGGGTATGGTGAGCAGTACTTC
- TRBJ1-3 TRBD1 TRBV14 CASSQLLPGTGSGNTIYF TGTGCCAGCAGCCAACTTCTTCCCGGGACAGGCTCTGGAAACACCATATATTTT
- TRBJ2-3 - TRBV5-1 CASSSGLSRVADTQYF TGCGCCAGCAGCTCCGGACTGTCGAGGGTCGCAGATACGCAGTATTTT
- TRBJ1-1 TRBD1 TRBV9 CASSVRTGGSEAFF TGTGCCAGCAGCGTCCGGACAGGGGGTTCTGAAGCTTTCTTT
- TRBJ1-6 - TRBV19 CASSGWSPGQGILLGPPLHF TGTGCCAGTAGTGGCTGGAGTCCGGGCCAGGGGATCCTCCTGGGCCCACCCCTCCACTTT
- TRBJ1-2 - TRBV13 CASSASSLGPNYGYTF TGTGCCAGCAGCGCAAGCTCGCTTGGGCCTAACTATGGCTACACCTTC
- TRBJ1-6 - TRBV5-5 CATGRQADSPLHF TGTGCCACCGGTCGGCAGGCAGATTCACCCCTCCACTTT
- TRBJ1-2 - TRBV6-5 CASSPPRGLDYGYTF TGTGCCAGCAGCCCGCCCAGGGGACTAGACTATGGCTACACCTTC
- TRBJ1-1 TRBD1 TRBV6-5 CASSYSPQGANTEAFF TGTGCCAGCAGTTACTCCCCTCAGGGGGCCAACACTGAAGCTTTCTTT
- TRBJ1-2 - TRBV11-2 CASSSPIGTPGYTF TGTGCCAGCAGCTCACCCATCGGGACACCTGGCTACACCTTC
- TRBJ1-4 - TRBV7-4 CASSLWAGLGITNEKLFF TGTGCCAGCAGCTTATGGGCAGGCCTGGGCATTACTAATGAAAAACTGTTTTTT
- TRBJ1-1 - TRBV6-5 CASTNGGHTEAFF TGTGCCAGCACCAACGGGGGTCACACTGAAGCTTTCTTT
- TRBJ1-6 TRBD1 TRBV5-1 CASSLGWDSISPLHF TGCGCCAGCAGCTTGGGTTGGGACAGCATTTCACCCCTCCACTTT
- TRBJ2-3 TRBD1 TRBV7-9 CASSLRTGGIRTDTQYF TGTGCCAGCAGCTTGAGAACAGGGGGGATACGAACAGATACGCAGTATTTT
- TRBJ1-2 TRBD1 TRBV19 CASRTGDWSGYTF TGTGCCAGCCGTACAGGGGATTGGTCTGGCTACACCTTC
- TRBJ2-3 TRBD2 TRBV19 CASSIQAGGVTDTQYF TGTGCCAGTAGTATACAAGCGGGAGGGGTCACAGATACGCAGTATTTT
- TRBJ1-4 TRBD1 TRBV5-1 CASSEGQSGEKLFF TGCGCCAGCAGCGAGGGACAGTCCGGGGAAAAACTGTTTTTT
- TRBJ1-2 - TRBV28 CASSFTAAGGYTF TGTGCCAGCAGTTTTACAGCAGCTGGTGGCTACACCTTC
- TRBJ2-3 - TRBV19 CASSIAVTDTQYF TGTGCCAGTAGTATCGCAGTAACAGATACGCAGTATTTT
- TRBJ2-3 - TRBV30 CAWSIYLTSTDTQYF TGTGCCTGGAGTATCTATTTAACTAGCACAGATACGCAGTATTTT
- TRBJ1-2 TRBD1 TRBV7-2 CASSLAGGTSAGYTF TGTGCCAGCAGCTTAGCAGGGGGCACTTCAGCGGGCTACACCTTC
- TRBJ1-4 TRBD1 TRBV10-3 CAIRSGQGPEKLFF TGTGCCATCAGAAGCGGACAGGGACCGGAAAAACTGTTTTTT
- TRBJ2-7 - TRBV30 CAWSLGSSYEQYF TGTGCCTGGAGTCTCGGGTCCTCCTACGAGCAGTACTTC
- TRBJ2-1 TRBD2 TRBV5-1 CASSGLAGEANEQFF TGCGCCAGCAGCGGACTAGCGGGAGAGGCCAATGAGCAGTTCTTC
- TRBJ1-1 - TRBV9 CASSVGRGQGWPEAFF TGTGCCAGCAGCGTAGGCAGGGGCCAGGGATGGCCTGAAGCTTTCTTT
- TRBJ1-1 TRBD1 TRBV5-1 CASSLSQQGENTEAFF TGCGCCAGCAGCTTGAGTCAACAGGGGGAGAACACTGAAGCTTTCTTT
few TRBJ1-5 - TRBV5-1 CAGDRPGQPQHF TGCGCCGGAGACAGGCCGGGACAGCCCCAGCATTTT
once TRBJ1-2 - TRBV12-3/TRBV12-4 CASRKGRGYTF TGTGCCAGCAGGAAGGGGCGCGGCTACACCTTC
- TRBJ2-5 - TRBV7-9 CASSWTEETQYF TGTGCCAGCAGCTGGACAGAAGAGACCCAGTACTTC
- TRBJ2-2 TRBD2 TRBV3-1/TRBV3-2 CASSSTTSGALRGGELFF TGTGCCAGCAGCTCAACGACTAGCGGGGCTTTGAGGGGCGGGGAGCTGTTTTTT
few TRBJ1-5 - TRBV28 CASSTQVRSYQPQHF TGTGCCAGCAGTACACAGGTTCGAAGCTATCAGCCCCAGCATTTT
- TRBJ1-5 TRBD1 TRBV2 CASSPTGVQPQHF TGTGCCAGCAGTCCGACAGGGGTTCAGCCCCAGCATTTT
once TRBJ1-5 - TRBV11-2 CASSLGGLGTGGNQPQHF TGTGCCAGCAGCTTAGGAGGATTAGGGACCGGGGGGAATCAGCCCCAGCATTTT
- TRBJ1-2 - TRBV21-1 CASSRNRGTYGYTF TGTGCCAGCAGCAGAAACAGGGGGACCTATGGCTACACCTTC
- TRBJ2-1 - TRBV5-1 CASSSQGVLGEQFF TGCGCCAGCAGCTCCCAAGGGGTCTTGGGCGAGCAGTTCTTC
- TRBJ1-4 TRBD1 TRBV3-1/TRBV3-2 CASSPRDRGLGKLFF TGTGCCAGCAGCCCCCGGGACAGAGGCCTCGGAAAACTGTTTTTT
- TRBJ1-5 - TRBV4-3 CASSQGTGNQPQHF TGCGCCAGCAGCCAAGGGACTGGCAATCAGCCCCAGCATTTT
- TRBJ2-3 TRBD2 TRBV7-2 CASSLLAGVNTQYF TGTGCCAGCAGCCTCCTAGCGGGAGTAAATACGCAGTATTTT
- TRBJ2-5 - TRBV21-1 CASSTPAGSQRETQYF TGTGCCAGCAGCACCCCCGCCGGGAGTCAACGAGAGACCCAGTACTTC
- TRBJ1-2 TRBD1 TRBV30 CAWSGTGAFYGYTF TGTGCCTGGAGTGGGACAGGGGCCTTCTATGGCTACACCTTC
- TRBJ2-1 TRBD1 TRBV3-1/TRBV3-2 CAGSQDRGQYNEQFF TGTGCCGGCAGCCAGGACAGGGGGCAATACAATGAGCAGTTCTTC